This TCR beta chain was sequenced for a study of CD8 T cells in Susac syndrome. Looked up from germline, CDR1 is KGHSH and CDR2 is LQKENI. This CDR3 has 12 residues. The V end lost 4 bases, the J end lost 7 bases, and 11 bases lay between the germline ends. The RNA input was about 0.5 to 1 ug, and it was reverse transcribed with random hexamers. The amplification used immunoSEQ multiplex PCR on TCR beta CDR3; it spanned 54 Vbeta and 13 Jbeta. A single record per CDR3 protein comes from TCRdb applying MiXCR to the immunoSEQ multiplex PCR reads. The repertoire holds hundreds of thousands of distinct CDR3 sequences, with about 95% as singletons.

This chain joins TRBV18 and TRBJ2-7; D not certain. The sequencing sample was made of CD4+ T cells from PBMCs. The source is a human donor with Susac syndrome. The DNA of the CDR3 is TGTGCCAGCTCACTTGAATCGTCGGAGCAGTACTTC. It encodes CASSLESSEQYF. Full variable domain (remainder filled in from reference TRBV18 and TRBJ2-7): NAGVMQNPRHLVRRRGQEARLRCSPMKGHSHVYWYRQLPEEGLKFMVYLQKENIIDESGMPKERFSAEFPKEGPSILRIQQVVRGDSAAYFCASSLESSEQYFGPGTRLTVT.